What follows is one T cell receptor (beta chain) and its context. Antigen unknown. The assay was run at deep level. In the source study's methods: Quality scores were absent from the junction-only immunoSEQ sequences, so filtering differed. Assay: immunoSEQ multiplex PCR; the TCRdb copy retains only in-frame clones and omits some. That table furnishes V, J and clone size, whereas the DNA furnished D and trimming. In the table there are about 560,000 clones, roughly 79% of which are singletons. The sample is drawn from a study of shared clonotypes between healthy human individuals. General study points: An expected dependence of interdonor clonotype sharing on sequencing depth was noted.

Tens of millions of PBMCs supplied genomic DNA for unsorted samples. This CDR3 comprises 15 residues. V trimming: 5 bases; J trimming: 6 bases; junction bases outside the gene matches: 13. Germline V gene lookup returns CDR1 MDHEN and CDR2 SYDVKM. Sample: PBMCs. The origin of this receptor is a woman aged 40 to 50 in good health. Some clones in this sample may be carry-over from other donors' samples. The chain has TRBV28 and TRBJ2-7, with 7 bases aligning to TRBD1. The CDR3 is CASSVGDRDGREQYF. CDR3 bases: TGTGCCAGCAGTGTCGGTGACAGGGATGGGCGCGAGCAGTACTTC.